This T cell receptor beta chain was captured by sequencing in a study of identical twins. TCRdb recomputed calls from the 5' RACE reads with MiXCR, one row per CDR3 protein. The sample contains over 500,000 distinct CDR3 sequences, roughly a fifth of which appear only once. This clonotype was found many times. This CDR3 has 14 residues. In germline, CDR1 is KGHSH, CDR2 LQKENI. Trimming removed 3 bases from V and 3 bases from J, with 12 bases in between. These data were also reused for a study on T cells expressing NK-cell markers. As that study records: With respect to HCMV, seven of the eight sequenced donors were seropositive, and one was seronegative. The same clonotypes also predominated in the CD3+CD56-NKG2C+ fraction of several donors.

The source is a woman aged 18 to 35 in good health. The sample taken for sequencing was CD4+ T cells sorted from blood. V is TRBV18 and J is TRBJ2-7; possibly TRBD2 for D (7 bases). For the CDR3, the DNA is TGTGCCAGCTCACCCTGGGAGGGGGTCTACGAGCAGTACTTC. Translated, it gives CASSPWEGVYEQYF.